These T cell receptor beta chains were read from a single sample in a study of T cell responses to AZD1222 COVID-19 vaccine. The data were produced by immunoSEQ multiplex PCR, yet TCRdb's version contains in-frame clones alone and is incomplete. The sample lists around 200,000 clones, approximately 86% occurring once. This specimen was peripheral blood, taken on day 0 of AZD1222 vaccination. These receptors were collected from an adult in good health. CDR3s include the opening cysteine and the closing phenylalanine or tryptophan. Fields, in order: clone size, V gene, D gene, J gene, CDR3 DNA, CDR3 protein. The D gene is left open where the match is weak. Clone size is given for some rows only: seen once, a few or many times, or a class if the clone is expanded.

abundance: .
v_gene: TRBV7-2
d_gene: .
j_gene: TRBJ1-2
CDR3nt: TGTGCCAGCAGCCCACGGTCACAACAGCTGAGCAATCTTTATGGCTACACCTTC
CDR3aa: CASSPRSQQLSNLYGYTF

abundance: .
v_gene: TRBV11-2
d_gene: .
j_gene: TRBJ2-1
CDR3nt: TGTGCCAGCAGCCCCCTGGAGCAGTTCTTC
CDR3aa: CASSPLEQFF

abundance: few
v_gene: TRBV9
d_gene: .
j_gene: TRBJ2-6
CDR3nt: TGTGCCAGCAGCGTGCAGGGTCTAGGGGCCAACGTCCTGACTTTC
CDR3aa: CASSVQGLGANVLTF

abundance: few
v_gene: TRBV28
d_gene: .
j_gene: TRBJ1-5
CDR3nt: TGTGCCAGCAGTTCCTCCCAGACCAATCAGCCCCAGCATTTT
CDR3aa: CASSSSQTNQPQHF

abundance: few
v_gene: TRBV28
d_gene: .
j_gene: TRBJ2-3
CDR3nt: TGTGCCAGCAGTTTGGTCCGAGGATCTAATACGCAGTATTTT
CDR3aa: CASSLVRGSNTQYF

abundance: once
v_gene: TRBV27
d_gene: TRBD2
j_gene: TRBJ2-1
CDR3nt: TGTGCCAGCAGTAAACGCCCACTAGCGGGGGAAACCTTAAGAAACCATGAGCAGTTCTTC
CDR3aa: CASSKRPLAGETLRNHEQFF

abundance: .
v_gene: TRBV5-6
d_gene: .
j_gene: TRBJ1-2
CDR3nt: TGTGCCAGCAGCCGACAGCCCACCTATGGCTACACCTTC
CDR3aa: CASSRQPTYGYTF

abundance: once
v_gene: TRBV9
d_gene: .
j_gene: TRBJ2-5
CDR3nt: TGTGCCAGCAGCGTAGGTGACAGCCAAGAGACCCAGTACTTC
CDR3aa: CASSVGDSQETQYF

abundance: .
v_gene: TRBV11-1
d_gene: TRBD2
j_gene: TRBJ2-1
CDR3nt: TGTGCCAGCAGCTTAACTAGCGGGATGTTAGATGAGCAGTTCTTC
CDR3aa: CASSLTSGMLDEQFF

abundance: .
v_gene: TRBV7-6
d_gene: TRBD2
j_gene: TRBJ2-1
CDR3nt: TGTGCCAGCAGCTGGCTAGCGGGAGGGCTCAATGAGCAGTTCTTC
CDR3aa: CASSWLAGGLNEQFF